The subject of this entry is one T cell receptor (beta chain). Method: immunoSEQ multiplex PCR; TCRdb's copy keeps in-frame clones and lacks some. The sample yields 15,000 to 25,000 clones, 80% to 90% seen once. The CDR3 length is 14 residues. The germline gives CDR1 SEHNR, CDR2 FQNEAQ (reference sequence). V lost 5 bases to trimming and J lost 3 bases, with 14 bases between them. This record comes from a study of T cell changes during pregnancy in multiple sclerosis. This receptor was taken from a female donor in good health, enrolled as a control in a pregnancy study. This material consisted of CD8+ T cells from peripheral blood mononuclear cells, taken after pregnancy. This chain joins TRBV7-9 and TRBJ2-7; possible D gene TRBD2, 6 bases. The chain's CDR3 is CASSAGTGSYEQYF. The CDR3, as DNA: TGTGCCAGCAGCGCGGGAACGGGGAGCTACGAGCAGTACTTC.